These 32 T cell receptor beta chains were sequenced from one sample in a study of OX40 agonist ivuxolimab in advanced cancers. The repertoire was sequenced with immunoSEQ multiplex PCR; TCRdb's copy has only in-frame clones and lacks some. Of about 30,000 clones detected, around 83% appear once; the ten largest clones hold 20% to 25%. Specimen: CD4+ or CD8+ T cells sorted from blood, collected in a trial of the OX40 agonist ivuxolimab. Every receptor here comes from an adult with an advanced solid tumor such as melanoma, head and neck, liver or kidney cancer.

This chain links TRBV2 with TRBJ1-2, with no clear D. From germline, CDR1 is SNHLY and CDR2 FYNNEI. This CDR3 comprises 12 residues. V lost 0 bases to trimming and J lost 6 bases, with 5 bases between them. CDR3 nucleotide sequence: TGTGCCAGCAGTGAAGCTGGGAATGGCTACACCTTC. It yields the protein CASSEAGNGYTF. Drawing the rest from reference TRBV2 and TRBJ1-2, the complete variable domain is EPEVTQTPSHQVTQMGQEVILRCVPISNHLYFYWYRQILGQKVEFLVSFYNNEISEKSEIFDDQFSVERPDGSNFTLKIRSTKLEDSAMYFCASSEAGNGYTFGSGTRLTVV.

The CDR3 protein is CASSQETRDRGRGYTF. CDR3 bases: TGCGCCAGCAGCCAAGAGACCCGGGACAGGGGCCGTGGCTACACCTTC. The chain is built from TRBV4-1 and TRBJ1-2; 10 bases are a match to TRBD1. Trimming at V came to 0 bases and at J to 7 bases, leaving 8 bases not matched to a gene. Germline V gene sequence: CDR1 MGHRA, CDR2 YSYEKL. This CDR3 has 16 residues.

In this sample, this clone turned up once. The rearrangement joins TRBV15 to TRBJ2-5, with D possibly TRBD2 on 5 matching bases. Between the trimmed V and J ends, which lost 1 base and 4 bases, there was a span of 13 bases. The germline V gene has CDR1 LNHNV and CDR2 YYDKDF (reference sequence). CDR3 length: 15 residues. The CDR3 loop reads CATSRAMAGSETQYF. CDR3 bases: TGTGCCACCAGCAGAGCGATGGCGGGTTCAGAGACCCAGTACTTC. The whole variable domain, remainder taken from reference TRBV15 and TRBJ2-5, is DAMVIQNPRYQVTQFGKPVTLSCSQTLNHNVMYWYQQKSSQAPKLLFHYYDKDFNNEADTPDNFQSRRPNTSFCFLDIRSPGLGDTAMYLCATSRAMAGSETQYFGPGTRLLVL.

This clone came up a few times. The chain links TRBV28 to TRBJ2-2; D may be TRBD1 (6 bases). With 8 bases removed from V and 1 base from J, the gap between germline ends came to 11 bases. The germline CDR1 and CDR2 sequences are MDHEN and SYDVKM. The CDR3 length is 14 residues. CDR3 bases: TGTGCCAGCCGCAAACAGGGGAACACCGGGGAGCTGTTTTTT. Amino acids: CASRKQGNTGELFF.

The gene calls are TRBV2 and TRBJ2-1; D is uncertain. V was pared by 6 bases and J by 10 bases, with 16 bases between. This CDR3 has 13 amino acids. Per germline, CDR1 SNHLY and CDR2 FYNNEI. CDR3 sequence reads: CASSLNSVGEQFF. The CDR3 coding sequence is TGTGCCAGCAGCCTTAACTCTGTGGGGGAGCAGTTCTTC.

The chain recombines TRBV7-6 with TRBJ1-1, with 8 bases lining up with TRBD1. Germline values: CDR1 SGHVS, CDR2 FNYEAQ. Germline trimming cut 2 bases from V and 3 bases from J; bases unmatched to any gene: 8. The CDR3 is 16 residues long. The CDR3 region is CASSLTRTGRDTEAFF. The CDR3 DNA is TGTGCCAGCAGCTTAACCAGGACAGGGCGGGACACTGAAGCTTTCTTT.

The chain recombines TRBV7-9 with TRBJ2-5; D is undetermined. This CDR3 contains 13 residues. The germline V gene encodes CDR1 SEHNR and CDR2 FQNEAQ (reference sequence). V gave up 2 bases and J gave up 3 bases, with 7 bases separating them. The DNA of the CDR3 is TGTGCCAGCAGCTTATCTTGGGAAGAGACCCAGTACTTC. This encodes CASSLSWEETQYF.

This rearrangement joins TRBV7-9 to TRBJ1-4, with D unresolved. Deletions cut 6 bases from V and 4 bases from J, with 15 bases between. Germline CDR1 reads SEHNR; CDR2 reads FQNEAQ (reference sequence). CDR3 length equals 15 residues. As DNA, the CDR3 is TGTGCCAGCAGGCCAAAGGACGGGCTTAATGAAAAACTGTTTTTT. It translates to CASRPKDGLNEKLFF.

The CDR3 DNA sequence: TGTGCCAGCAGCTCGGCGTGGCAGTTCTTC. Its translation: CASSSAWQFF. J is TRBJ2-1 and V is TRBV7-9, with D uncertain. Looked up from germline, CDR1 is SEHNR and CDR2 is FQNEAQ (reference sequence). Deletions cut 4 bases from V and 12 bases from J, with 7 bases between. This CDR3 is 10 amino acids long.

The rearrangement joins TRBV2 to TRBJ1-3, with 8 bases matching TRBD1. Germline loops: CDR1 SNHLY, CDR2 FYNNEI. The V gene end was trimmed by 6 bases and the J gene end by 4 bases; junction bases not matched to a gene: 5. The CDR3 is made up of 14 amino acids. Here the CDR3 reads CASRPRQGGNTIYF. As DNA, the CDR3 is TGTGCCAGCAGGCCCCGACAGGGGGGAAACACCATATATTTT.

This chain joins TRBV10-2 and TRBJ1-5, with 10 nucleotides matching TRBD1. There are 14 residues in the CDR3. Germline V gene sequence: CDR1 WSHSY, CDR2 SAAADI. Trimming cost V 6 bases and J 6 bases; bases outside gene matches: 5. This CDR3 reads CASRTGGIGQPQHF. CDR3 sequence (DNA): TGCGCCAGCAGGACAGGGGGCATCGGTCAGCCCCAGCATTTT.

A few counts support this clone. The V call is TRBV21-1, the J call TRBJ1-6; the table names TRBD1, a call not compared with the DNA. TRBV21-1 is described as a pseudogene. This CDR3 region has 16 residues. CDR3 DNA: TGTGCCAGCACCGGAACAGGGCCGCACCGGGATTCACCCCTCCACTTT. Amino acids: CASTGTGPHRDSPLHF.

The chain links TRBV30 to TRBJ1-2; D is uncertain. The CDR3 has 12 residues. Germline lookup yields CDR1 GTSNPN and CDR2 SVGIG (reference sequence). With 3 bases removed from V and 4 bases from J, the gap between germline ends came to 9 bases. For the CDR3, the DNA is TGTGCCTGGAGGCTGGAGTCCTATGGCTACACCTTC. Translation: CAWRLESYGYTF. The complete variable domain, with remaining parts taken from reference TRBV30 and TRBJ1-2, reads SQTIHQWPATLVQPVGSPLSLECTVEGTSNPNLYWYRQAAGRGLQLLFYSVGIGQISSEVPQNLSASRPQDRQFILSSKKLLLSDSGFYLCAWRLESYGYTFGSGTRLTVV.

The chain has TRBV5-1 and TRBJ1-2, with TRBD1 identical over 9 bases. V shed 3 bases and J 8 bases; nucleotides not matched to a gene: 11. Germline V lookup: CDR1 SGHRS, CDR2 YFSETQ. The CDR3 consists of 15 residues. The CDR3 reads CASSYPSDRGYGYTF. The CDR3 DNA reads TGCGCCAGCAGCTACCCGAGCGACAGGGGGTACGGCTACACCTTC. The variable domain in full, completed from reference TRBV5-1 and TRBJ1-2, reads KAGVTQTPRYLIKTRGQQVTLSCSPISGHRSVSWYQQTPGQGLQFLFEYFSETQRNKGNFPGRFSGRQFSNSRSEMNVSTLELGDSALYLCASSYPSDRGYGYTFGSGTRLTVV.

J is TRBJ1-4 and V is TRBV4-1; TRBD1 might be the D (6 bases). The CDR3 is 18 amino acids. Germline values: CDR1 MGHRA, CDR2 YSYEKL. Trimming left V 5 bases short and J 0 bases short, with 19 bases between. For the CDR3, the DNA is TGCGCCAGCAGCTCCGAACCCGGGACATATGCAACTAATGAAAAACTGTTTTTT. Encoded protein: CASSSEPGTYATNEKLFF.

The V gene is TRBV28, the J gene TRBJ2-1; TRBD2 matches at 10 bases. Trimming removed 5 bases from V and 5 bases from J; junction bases left unmatched: 12. CDR1 and CDR2 (germline): MDHEN, SYDVKM. This CDR3 has 17 amino acids. Here the CDR3 DNA reads TGTGCCAGCAGTGGCAGCGGGGGGGCGAGGGGCCACAATGAGCAGTTCTTC. This encodes CASSGSGGARGHNEQFF.

The rearrangement uses TRBV9 and TRBJ1-4; TRBD1 aligns across 11 bases. This CDR3 is 16 amino acids long. V gave up 2 bases and J gave up 7 bases; unmatched junction bases: 7. The V gene's germline CDR1 is SGDLS and CDR2 YYNGEE. As DNA, the CDR3 is TGTGCCAGCAGCGTCGGTCTAGGGACAGGGGGTGAAAAACTGTTTTTT. Its translation: CASSVGLGTGGEKLFF.

The CDR3 DNA follows: TGTGCCAGCAGCCCACCACCCTCTTGGGTGAACACTGAAGCTTTCTTT. Encoded protein: CASSPPPSWVNTEAFF. The V and J genes are TRBV6-6 and TRBJ1-1, with D unresolved. V shed 6 bases and J shed 0 bases, with 17 bases lying between them. CDR1 MNHNY and CDR2 SVGAGI come from the germline V gene (reference sequence). This CDR3 is 16 amino acids long.

Only one count was recorded for this clone. The chain carries TRBV11-3 and TRBJ2-1; D possibly corresponds to TRBD1 (5 bases). Germline CDR1 reads SGHNT; CDR2 reads YENEEA. The length of the CDR3 is 12 residues. Trimming left V 5 bases short and J 6 bases short, with 8 bases between. CDR3 amino acids: CASSRTSNEQFF. The CDR3 nucleotides read TGTGCCAGCAGCCGGACATCCAATGAGCAGTTCTTC.

This chain connects TRBV30 to TRBJ1-1; D unclear. The CDR3 is made up of 13 amino acids. Per germline, CDR1 GTSNPN and CDR2 SVGIG (reference sequence). The V end lost 4 bases, the J end lost 0 bases, and 9 bases lay between the germline ends. CDR3 coding DNA: TGTGCCTGGATTCGGTTTATGAACACTGAAGCTTTCTTT. Amino acid sequence: CAWIRFMNTEAFF.

By share, this clone counts as medium-sized. The V call is TRBV27, the J call TRBJ1-2, with unresolved D. The CDR3 has 14 amino acids. V was cut by 2 bases and J by 4 bases, with 11 bases left in between. The V gene's germline CDR1 is MNHEY and CDR2 SMNVEV (reference sequence). The CDR3 sequence is CASSLKVSGYGYTF. CDR3 coding DNA: TGTGCCAGCAGTTTAAAGGTTTCGGGCTATGGCTACACCTTC.

V and J are TRBV6-6 and TRBJ1-3; maybe TRBD1 (6 bases). V was clipped by 5 bases and J by 0 bases, with 14 bases between them. The V gene's germline CDR1 is MNHNY and CDR2 SVGAGI (reference sequence). This CDR3 has 16 residues. The CDR3 DNA is TGTGCCAGCAGTGGGACAAAAGTTAGCTCTGGAAACACCATATATTTT. Its protein is CASSGTKVSSGNTIYF.

V and J are TRBV6-5 and TRBJ2-3; D might be TRBD1 or TRBD2, each matching 6 bases. Germline V gene sequence: CDR1 MNHEY, CDR2 SVGAGI. With 6 bases removed from V and 2 bases from J, the gap between germline ends came to 15 bases. This CDR3 spans 15 amino acids. The CDR3 DNA sequence: TGTGCCAGCAGGACTACGGGGGCCGACACAGATACGCAGTATTTT. Its translation is CASRTTGADTDTQYF.

The chain links TRBV29-1 to TRBJ2-6; 7 bases map to TRBD1. The V gene's germline CDR1 is SQVTM and CDR2 ANQGSEA. V trimming: 3 bases; J trimming: 0 bases; junction bases outside the gene matches: 8. CDR3 length: 17 amino acids. Here the CDR3 reads CSVDEWDRLSGANVLTF. CDR3 coding DNA: TGCAGCGTTGACGAATGGGACAGACTCTCTGGGGCCAACGTCCTGACTTTC.

V usage is TRBV19 and J usage is TRBJ1-2; TRBD1 matches 7 bases. The CDR3 is 13 amino acids. V lost 3 bases, J lost 4 bases, and 2 bases stayed unmatched. Germline V CDR1 and CDR2: LNHDA, SQIVND (reference sequence). DNA of the CDR3: TGTGCCAGTAGTATTTCAGGGGGCTATGGCTACACCTTC. Encoded protein: CASSISGGYGYTF.

This chain uses TRBV19 with TRBJ2-5; either TRBD1 or TRBD2 may supply D (5 bases each). The V gene's germline CDR1 is LNHDA and CDR2 SQIVND (reference sequence). The CDR3 is made up of 15 amino acids. V gave up 0 bases and J gave up 7 bases, with 15 bases separating them. The CDR3 region is CASSIDPLGVGTQYF. The CDR3 DNA is TGTGCCAGTAGTATAGATCCCTTGGGGGTCGGGACCCAGTACTTC.

This sequence joins TRBV5-8 and TRBJ2-1; 14 bases line up with TRBD2. The CDR3 runs to 14 residues. The V gene end was trimmed by 4 bases and the J gene end by 13 bases; junction bases not matched to a gene: 7. Germline lookup yields CDR1 SGHTS and CDR2 YDEGEE. The CDR3 here is CASSPGLAGEVQFF. CDR3 DNA: TGTGCCAGCAGCCCGGGACTAGCGGGGGAAGTTCAGTTCTTC.

This clone was recorded once. The chain combines TRBV6-5 with TRBJ2-7; D ambiguous. This CDR3 region has 14 residues. The germline V and J ends were trimmed by 0 bases and 9 bases, with 15 bases remaining between them. The germline V gene encodes CDR1 MNHEY and CDR2 SVGAGI. The DNA of the CDR3 is TGTGCCAGCAGTTACTCTCCTGACACCCCTGGGCAGTACTTC. The encoded protein is CASSYSPDTPGQYF.

This clone was seen only once. V gene TRBV13 combines with J gene TRBJ2-7; 7 bases agree with TRBD1. V lost 5 bases and J lost 4; bases outside the gene matches: 8. The CDR3 spans 14 residues. CDR1 is PRHDT, CDR2 FYEKMQ, per germline (reference sequence). CDR3: CASSPRQGRYEQYF. The CDR3 DNA sequence: TGTGCCAGCAGCCCCCGACAGGGTCGGTACGAGCAGTACTTC.

This clone was seen a few times. The V call is TRBV18, the J call TRBJ2-7; 8 bases match TRBD1. The V gene's germline CDR1 is KGHSH and CDR2 LQKENI. The V segment lost 4 bases and the J segment 6 bases; nucleotides outside the gene matches: 8. The CDR3 length is 14 residues. The CDR3 nucleotides read TGTGCCAGCTCACGTTTTCAGGGGGCTGGCGAGCAGTACTTC. Its translation is CASSRFQGAGEQYF.

The genes are TRBV7-2 and TRBJ1-1; 10 nucleotides align to TRBD1. V trimming: 5 bases; J trimming: 5 bases; junction bases outside the gene matches: 5. CDR3 length equals 14 residues. The germline CDR1 and CDR2 sequences are SGHTA and FQGNSA. CDR3 sequence: CASSRRTGGTEAFF. CDR3 bases: TGTGCCAGCAGCCGAAGGACAGGGGGGACTGAAGCTTTCTTT.

The chain recombines TRBV6-1 with TRBJ2-5; 10 bases map to TRBD1. The CDR3 length is 13 residues. The germline V gene encodes CDR1 MNHNS and CDR2 SASEGT. J was trimmed by 4 bases and V by 5 bases; bases with no gene match: 1. CDR3 bases: TGTGCCAGCAGTTGGGACAGGGGAGAGACCCAGTACTTC. It yields the protein CASSWDRGETQYF.